This note documents a single TCR beta chain sequence. With 3 bases clipped from V and 4 bases from J, the junction kept 6 bases outside the gene matches. The CDR3 covers 15 residues. The V gene's germline CDR1 is SGHRS and CDR2 YFSETQ. These data belong to a study of blood T cell repertoires in COVID-19. Study details: Sources were T cells, B-cell-depleted T cells, or PBMCs; the material itself was cDNA or gDNA.

The protocol was immunoSEQ multiplex PCR, while the TCRdb copy is restricted to in-frame clones and leaves out a portion. Of roughly 260,000 clones in the sample, approximately 90% are singletons; the top ten hold 2.1%. The clonotype was recovered from a woman between 35 and 50 years old who had recovered from COVID-19. The chain carries TRBV5-1 and TRBJ2-2, with TRBD1 identical over 7 bases. Specimen: peripheral blood. CDR3 in amino acids: CASSSSGTVTGELFF. For the CDR3, the DNA is TGCGCCAGCAGCTCTTCCGGGACAGTCACCGGGGAGCTGTTTTTT.